This T cell receptor (beta chain) was obtained from a study of shared clonotypes between healthy human individuals. The V gene's germline CDR1 is MNHNS and CDR2 SASEGT. The length of the CDR3 is 13 residues. Losses at the gene ends were 3 bases for V and 2 bases for J; bases not matched to a gene: 1. Naive CD8 populations comprised CD45RO-negative cells positively selected for CCR7, excluding terminally differentiated effector memory CD45RA+ cells. Running of the assay took place at deep level. Generated by immunoSEQ multiplex PCR, the TCRdb table keeps only in-frame clones and is missing some. The sample holds around 1.9 million clones, 80% to 95% seen once. Findings and limits, study-wide: Naive CD4 clonotypes were shared across a handful of donors at approximately 5.3%.

Turning to this clone: The antigen remains unidentified. Other DNA sequences in this specimen translate into the identical CDR3.

Sequenced sample: naive CD8+ T cells from PBMCs. The chain joins TRBV6-1 to TRBJ2-7; 7 nucleotides match TRBD1. The receptor was isolated from a man between 18 and 29 years old in good health. Some clones in this sample may be carry-over from other donors' samples. The CDR3 DNA reads as TGTGCCAGCAGTGACAGGGGGACCTACGAGCAGTACTTC. The encoded protein is CASSDRGTYEQYF.